This T cell receptor (beta chain) was retrieved from a study of cytomegalovirus exposure and HLA in healthy donors. Findings and limits, study-wide: Specificity for CMV antigens was confirmed in vitro for a few of the CMV-associated chains. It emerged from a later analysis that several of the most significant clusters appeared to be linked to common viral pathogens.

The V gene end was trimmed by 4 bases and the J gene end by 5 bases; junction bases not matched to a gene: 7. Germline values: CDR1 SGHRS, CDR2 YFSETQ. This CDR3 has 14 residues. The PCR was carried out with 60 Vbeta primers and 13 Jbeta primers. Libraries were prepared by immunoSEQ multiplex PCR; TCRdb keeps only in-frame clonotypes and omits some of them. The table lists approximately 170,000 clones, 75% of them singletons. Notes on this clone: Its target is unknown.

The TCR sequence derives from a male donor in good health and CMV-seronegative. The chain recombines TRBV5-1 with TRBJ2-3, with 7 bases identical to TRBD2. The sequenced sample consisted of PBMCs. For the CDR3, the DNA is TGCGCCAGCAGCGGCGGGAGAGGGAGAGATACGCAGTATTTT. Protein sequence: CASSGGRGRDTQYF. Based on the CDR3 plus reference TRBV5-1 and TRBJ2-3, the full variable domain is KAGVTQTPRYLIKTRGQQVTLSCSPISGHRSVSWYQQTPGQGLQFLFEYFSETQRNKGNFPGRFSGRQFSNSRSEMNVSTLELGDSALYLCASSGGRGRDTQYFGPGTRLTVL.